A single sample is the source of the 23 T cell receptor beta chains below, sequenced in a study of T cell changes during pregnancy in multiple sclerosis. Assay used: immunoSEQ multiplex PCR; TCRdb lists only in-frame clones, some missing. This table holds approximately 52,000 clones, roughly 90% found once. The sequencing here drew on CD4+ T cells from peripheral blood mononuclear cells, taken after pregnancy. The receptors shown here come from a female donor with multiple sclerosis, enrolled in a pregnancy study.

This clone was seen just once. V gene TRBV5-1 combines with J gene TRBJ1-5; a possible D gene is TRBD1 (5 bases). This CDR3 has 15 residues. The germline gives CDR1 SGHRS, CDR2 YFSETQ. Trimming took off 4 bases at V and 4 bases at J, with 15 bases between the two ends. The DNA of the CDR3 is TGCGCCAGCAGCCGCGACGGGGGGAGGAATCAGCCCCAGCATTTT. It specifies CASSRDGGRNQPQHF. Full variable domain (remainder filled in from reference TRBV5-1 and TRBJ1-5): KAGVTQTPRYLIKTRGQQVTLSCSPISGHRSVSWYQQTPGQGLQFLFEYFSETQRNKGNFPGRFSGRQFSNSRSEMNVSTLELGDSALYLCASSRDGGRNQPQHFGDGTRLSIL.

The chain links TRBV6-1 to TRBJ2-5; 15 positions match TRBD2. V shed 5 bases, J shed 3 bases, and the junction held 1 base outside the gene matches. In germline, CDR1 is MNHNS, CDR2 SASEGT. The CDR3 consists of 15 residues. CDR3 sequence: CASSRTSGREETQYF. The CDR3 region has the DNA TGTGCCAGCAGTCGGACTAGCGGGAGGGAAGAGACCCAGTACTTC.

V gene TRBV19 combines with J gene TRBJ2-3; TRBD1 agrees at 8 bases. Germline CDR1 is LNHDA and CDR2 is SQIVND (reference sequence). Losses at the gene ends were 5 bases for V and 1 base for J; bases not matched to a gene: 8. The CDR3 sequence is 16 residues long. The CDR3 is CASSLRQGMRTDTQYF. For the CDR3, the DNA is TGTGCCAGTAGTCTTAGACAGGGGATGCGCACAGATACGCAGTATTTT. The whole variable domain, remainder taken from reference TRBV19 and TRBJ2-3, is DGGITQSPKYLFRKEGQNVTLSCEQNLNHDAMYWYRQDPGQGLRLIYYSQIVNDFQKGDIAEGYSVSREKKESFPLTVTSAQKNPTAFYLCASSLRQGMRTDTQYFGPGTRLTVL.

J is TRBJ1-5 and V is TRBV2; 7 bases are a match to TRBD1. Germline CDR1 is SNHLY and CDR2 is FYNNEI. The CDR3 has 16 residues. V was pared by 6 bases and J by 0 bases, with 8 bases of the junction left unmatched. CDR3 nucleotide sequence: TGTGCCAGCAGCCCCCGGACAGGCTATAGCAATCAGCCCCAGCATTTT. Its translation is CASSPRTGYSNQPQHF.

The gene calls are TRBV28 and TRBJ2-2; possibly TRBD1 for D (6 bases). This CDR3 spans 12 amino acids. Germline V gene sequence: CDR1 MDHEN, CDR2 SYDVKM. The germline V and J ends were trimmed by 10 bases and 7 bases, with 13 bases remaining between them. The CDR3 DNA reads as TGTGCCACCAAACAGGGAATCGGGGAGCTGTTTTTT. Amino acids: CATKQGIGELFF.

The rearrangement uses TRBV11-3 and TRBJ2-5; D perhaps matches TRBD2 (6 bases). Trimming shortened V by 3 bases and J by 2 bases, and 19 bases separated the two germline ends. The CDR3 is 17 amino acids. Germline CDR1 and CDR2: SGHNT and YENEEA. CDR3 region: CASSFMSASRGQETQYF. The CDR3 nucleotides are TGTGCCAGCAGCTTCATGTCCGCAAGCCGGGGGCAAGAGACCCAGTACTTC.

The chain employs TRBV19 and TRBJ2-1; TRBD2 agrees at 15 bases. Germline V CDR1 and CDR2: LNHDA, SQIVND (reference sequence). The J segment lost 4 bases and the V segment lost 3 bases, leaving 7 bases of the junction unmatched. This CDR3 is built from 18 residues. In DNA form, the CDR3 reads TGTGCCAGTAGTATGGGCGGACTAGCGGGAGGGAGTTACAATGAGCAGTTCTTC. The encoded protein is CASSMGGLAGGSYNEQFF.

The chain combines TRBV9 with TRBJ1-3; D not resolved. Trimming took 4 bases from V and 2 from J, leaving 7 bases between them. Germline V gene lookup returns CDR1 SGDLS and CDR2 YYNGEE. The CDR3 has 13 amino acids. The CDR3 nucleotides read TGTGCCAGCAGCCAGTTCCCTGGAAACACCATATATTTT. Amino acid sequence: CASSQFPGNTIYF.

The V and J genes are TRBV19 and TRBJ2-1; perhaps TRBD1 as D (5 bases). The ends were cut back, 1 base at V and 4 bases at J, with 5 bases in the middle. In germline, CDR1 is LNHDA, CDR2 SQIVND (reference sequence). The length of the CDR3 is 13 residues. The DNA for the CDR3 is TGTGCCAGTAGTATAGGACAGTACAATGAGCAGTTCTTC. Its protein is CASSIGQYNEQFF.

CDR3 DNA sequence: TGTGCCAGTAGTATAGACACCGGGAGCGGGGAGACCCAGTACTTC. Translated, it gives CASSIDTGSGETQYF. V gene TRBV19 combines with J gene TRBJ2-5; D may be TRBD2 (6 bases). The CDR3 is 15 residues long. Germline CDR1 LNHDA, CDR2 SQIVND (reference sequence). V gave up 0 bases and J gave up 5 bases, with 13 bases separating them.

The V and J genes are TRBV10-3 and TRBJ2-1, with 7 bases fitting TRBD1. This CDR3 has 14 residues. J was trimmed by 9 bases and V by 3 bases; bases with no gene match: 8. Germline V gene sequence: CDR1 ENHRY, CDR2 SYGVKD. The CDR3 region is CAISERDSRSEQFF. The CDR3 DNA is TGTGCCATCAGTGAACGGGACAGTAGGAGTGAGCAGTTCTTC.

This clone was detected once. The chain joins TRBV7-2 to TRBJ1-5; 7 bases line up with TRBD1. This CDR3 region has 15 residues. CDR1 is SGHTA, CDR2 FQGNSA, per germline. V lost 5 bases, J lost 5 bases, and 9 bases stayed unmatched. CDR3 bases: TGTGCCAGCAGCCGGCGGACAGGAGGGGATCAGCCCCAGCATTTT. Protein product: CASSRRTGGDQPQHF.

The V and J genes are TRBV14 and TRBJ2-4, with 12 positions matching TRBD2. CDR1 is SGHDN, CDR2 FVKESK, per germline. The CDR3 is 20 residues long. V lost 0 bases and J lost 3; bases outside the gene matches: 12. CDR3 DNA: TGTGCCAGCAGCCAAGACTCCTCCGGACTAGCGGGGCGATACAAAAACATTCAGTACTTC. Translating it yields CASSQDSSGLAGRYKNIQYF.

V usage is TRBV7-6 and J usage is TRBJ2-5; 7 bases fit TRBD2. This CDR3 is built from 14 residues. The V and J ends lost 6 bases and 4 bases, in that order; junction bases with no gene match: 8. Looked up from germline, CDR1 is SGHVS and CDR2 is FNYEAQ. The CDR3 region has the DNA TGTGCCAGCAGACCTAGCGGAGTAGGAGAGACCCAGTACTTC. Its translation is CASRPSGVGETQYF.

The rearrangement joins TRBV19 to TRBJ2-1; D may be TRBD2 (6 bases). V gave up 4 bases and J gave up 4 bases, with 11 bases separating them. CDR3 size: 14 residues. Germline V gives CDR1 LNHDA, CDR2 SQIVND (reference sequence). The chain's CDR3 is CASSSSGPYNEQFF. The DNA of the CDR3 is TGTGCCAGTAGTAGCAGCGGGCCTTACAATGAGCAGTTCTTC.

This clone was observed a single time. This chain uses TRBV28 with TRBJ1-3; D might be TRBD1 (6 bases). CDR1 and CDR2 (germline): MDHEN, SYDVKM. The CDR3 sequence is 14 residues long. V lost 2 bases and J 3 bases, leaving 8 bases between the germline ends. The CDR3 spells CASSLVDSGNTIYF. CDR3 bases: TGTGCCAGCAGTTTAGTGGACAGTGGAAACACCATATATTTT.

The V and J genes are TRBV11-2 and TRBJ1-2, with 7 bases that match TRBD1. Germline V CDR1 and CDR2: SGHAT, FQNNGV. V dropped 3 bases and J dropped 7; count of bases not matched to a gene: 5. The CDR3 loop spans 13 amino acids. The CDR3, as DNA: TGTGCCAGCAGCTTTCGACAGGGTGCTGGCTACACCTTC. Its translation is CASSFRQGAGYTF.

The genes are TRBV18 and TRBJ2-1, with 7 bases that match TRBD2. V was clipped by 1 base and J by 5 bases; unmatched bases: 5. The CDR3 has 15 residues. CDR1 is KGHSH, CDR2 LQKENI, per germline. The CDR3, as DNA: TGTGCCAGCTCACCACGGCTAGCGGACAACAATGAGCAGTTCTTC. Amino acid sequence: CASSPRLADNNEQFF.

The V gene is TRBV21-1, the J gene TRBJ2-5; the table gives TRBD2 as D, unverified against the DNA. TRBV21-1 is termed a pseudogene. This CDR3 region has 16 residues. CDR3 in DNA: TGTGCCAGCAGCAACCTGTTCCGGGAGGGCCGAGAGACCCAGTACTTC. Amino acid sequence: CASSNLFREGRETQYF.

For the CDR3, the DNA is TGTGCCAGCAGCGTTAGCGGAGCGAACACCGGGGAGCTGTTTTTT. Protein product: CASSVSGANTGELFF. The rearrangement joins TRBV9 to TRBJ2-2; a possible D gene is TRBD2 (6 bases). CDR3 size: 15 residues. Germline CDR1 is SGDLS and CDR2 is YYNGEE. Trimming cost V 2 bases and J 0 bases, with 8 bases left between them. Variable domain in full (rest from reference TRBV9 and TRBJ2-2): DSGVTQTPKHLITATGQRVTLRCSPRSGDLSVYWYQQSLDQGLQFLIQYYNGEERAKGNILERFSAQQFPDLHSELNLSSLELGDSALYFCASSVSGANTGELFFGEGSRLTVL.

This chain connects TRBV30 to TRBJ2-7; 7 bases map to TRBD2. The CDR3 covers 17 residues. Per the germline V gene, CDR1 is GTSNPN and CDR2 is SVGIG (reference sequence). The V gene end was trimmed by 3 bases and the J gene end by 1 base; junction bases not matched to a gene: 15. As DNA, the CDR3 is TGTGCCTGGAGGGGCCCCATTGGCGGGAGCAGGTCCTACGAGCAGTACTTC. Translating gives CAWRGPIGGSRSYEQYF.

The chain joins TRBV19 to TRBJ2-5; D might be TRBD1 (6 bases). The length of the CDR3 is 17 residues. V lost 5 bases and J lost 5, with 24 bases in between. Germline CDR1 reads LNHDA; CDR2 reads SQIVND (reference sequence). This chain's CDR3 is CASSRVPQWAGVETQYF. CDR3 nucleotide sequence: TGTGCCAGTAGTCGCGTACCTCAATGGGCAGGGGTGGAGACCCAGTACTTC.

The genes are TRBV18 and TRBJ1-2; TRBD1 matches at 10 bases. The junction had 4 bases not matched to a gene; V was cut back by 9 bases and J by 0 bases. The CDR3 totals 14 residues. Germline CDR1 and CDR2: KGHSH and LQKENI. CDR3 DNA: TGTGCCAGTGAGGGGACAGGGGCTAACTATGGCTACACCTTC. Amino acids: CASEGTGANYGYTF.